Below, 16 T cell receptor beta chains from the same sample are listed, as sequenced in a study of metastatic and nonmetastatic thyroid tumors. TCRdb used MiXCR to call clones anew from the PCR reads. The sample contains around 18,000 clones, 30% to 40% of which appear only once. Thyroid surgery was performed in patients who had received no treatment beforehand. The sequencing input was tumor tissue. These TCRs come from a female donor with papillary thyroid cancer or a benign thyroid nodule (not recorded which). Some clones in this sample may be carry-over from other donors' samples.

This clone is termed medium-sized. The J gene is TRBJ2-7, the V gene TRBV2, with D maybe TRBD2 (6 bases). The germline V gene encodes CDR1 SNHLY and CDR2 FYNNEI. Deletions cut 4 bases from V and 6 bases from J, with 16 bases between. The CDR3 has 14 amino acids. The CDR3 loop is CASSGLVLGGEQYF. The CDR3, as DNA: TGTGCCAGCAGTGGACTAGTGCTGGGGGGCGAGCAGTACTTC. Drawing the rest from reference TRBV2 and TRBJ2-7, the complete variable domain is EPEVTQTPSHQVTQMGQEVILRCVPISNHLYFYWYRQILGQKVEFLVSFYNNEISEKSEIFDDQFSVERPDGSNFTLKIRSTKLEDSAMYFCASSGLVLGGEQYFGPGTRLTVT.

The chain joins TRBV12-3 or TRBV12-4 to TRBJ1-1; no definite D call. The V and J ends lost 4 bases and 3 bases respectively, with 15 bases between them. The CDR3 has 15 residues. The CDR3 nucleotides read TGTGCCAGCAGTTCTCAGGAGGTGGTTTACACTGAAGCTTTCTTT. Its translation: CASSSQEVVYTEAFF.

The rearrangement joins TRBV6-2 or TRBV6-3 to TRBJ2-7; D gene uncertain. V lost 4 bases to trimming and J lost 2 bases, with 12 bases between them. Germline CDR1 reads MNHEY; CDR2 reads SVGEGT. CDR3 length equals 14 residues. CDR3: CASSSRYIPYEQYF. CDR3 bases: TGTGCCAGCAGTTCCCGGTACATCCCCTACGAGCAGTACTTC.

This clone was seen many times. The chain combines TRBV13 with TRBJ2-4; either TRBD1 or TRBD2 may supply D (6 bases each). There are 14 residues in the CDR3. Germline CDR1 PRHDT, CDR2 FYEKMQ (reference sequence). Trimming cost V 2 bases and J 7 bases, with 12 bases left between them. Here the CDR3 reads CASSLWGASNIQYF. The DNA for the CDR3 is TGTGCCAGCAGCTTATGGGGGGCGAGTAACATTCAGTACTTC.

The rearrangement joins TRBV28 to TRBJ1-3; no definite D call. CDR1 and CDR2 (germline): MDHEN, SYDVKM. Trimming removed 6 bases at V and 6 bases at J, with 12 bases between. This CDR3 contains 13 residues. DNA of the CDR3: TGTGCCAGCAGCGCCCCAAGACTAAACACCATATATTTT. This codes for CASSAPRLNTIYF.

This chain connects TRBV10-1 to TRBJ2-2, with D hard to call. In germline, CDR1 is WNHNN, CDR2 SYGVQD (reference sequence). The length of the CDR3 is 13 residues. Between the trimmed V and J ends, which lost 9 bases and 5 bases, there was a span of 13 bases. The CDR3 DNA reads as TGCGCCAGAAGCCCTCCGTATACCGGGGAGCTGTTTTTT. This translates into CARSPPYTGELFF.

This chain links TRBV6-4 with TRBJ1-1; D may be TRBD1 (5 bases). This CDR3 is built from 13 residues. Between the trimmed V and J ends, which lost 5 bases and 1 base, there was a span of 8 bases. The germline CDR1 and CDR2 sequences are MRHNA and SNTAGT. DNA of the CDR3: TGTGCCAGCAGTCGGACACAGAACACTGAAGCTTTCTTT. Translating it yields CASSRTQNTEAFF.

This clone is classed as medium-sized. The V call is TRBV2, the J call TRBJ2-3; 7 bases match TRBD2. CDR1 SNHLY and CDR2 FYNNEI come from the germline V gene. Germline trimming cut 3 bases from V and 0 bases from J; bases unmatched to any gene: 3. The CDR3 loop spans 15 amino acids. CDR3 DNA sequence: TGTGCCAGCAGTGACGGGACTACGAGCACAGATACGCAGTATTTT. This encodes CASSDGTTSTDTQYF.

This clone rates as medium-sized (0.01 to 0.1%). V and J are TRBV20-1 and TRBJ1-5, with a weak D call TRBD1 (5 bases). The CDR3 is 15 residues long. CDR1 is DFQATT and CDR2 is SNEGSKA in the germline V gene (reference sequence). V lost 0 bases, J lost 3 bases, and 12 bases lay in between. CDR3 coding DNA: TGCAGTGCTAGAGATGAAATGGGGGACAATCAGCCCCAGCATTTT. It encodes CSARDEMGDNQPQHF.

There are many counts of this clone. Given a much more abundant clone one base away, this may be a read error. The CDR3 nucleotides read TGTGCCAGCAGCCAAGAGGACCGCTCTGGAAACACCGTATATTTT. It translates to CASSQEDRSGNTVYF. The chain couples TRBV4-2 to TRBJ1-3; no clear D gene. Germline V gene data show CDR1 as LGHNA and CDR2 as YNFKEQ. The CDR3 consists of 15 residues.

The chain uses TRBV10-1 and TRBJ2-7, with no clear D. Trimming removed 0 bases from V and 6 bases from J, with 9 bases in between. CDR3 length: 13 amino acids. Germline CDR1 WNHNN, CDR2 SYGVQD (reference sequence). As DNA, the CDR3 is TGCGCCAGCAGTGAGTCGTACGGCCGCGAGCAGTACTTC. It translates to CASSESYGREQYF.

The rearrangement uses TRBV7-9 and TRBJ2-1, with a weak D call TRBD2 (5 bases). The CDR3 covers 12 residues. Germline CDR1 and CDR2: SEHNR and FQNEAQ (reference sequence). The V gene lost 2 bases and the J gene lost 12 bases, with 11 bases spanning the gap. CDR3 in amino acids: CASSLFTEGQFF. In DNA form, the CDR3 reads TGTGCCAGCAGCTTATTTACCGAGGGGCAGTTCTTC.

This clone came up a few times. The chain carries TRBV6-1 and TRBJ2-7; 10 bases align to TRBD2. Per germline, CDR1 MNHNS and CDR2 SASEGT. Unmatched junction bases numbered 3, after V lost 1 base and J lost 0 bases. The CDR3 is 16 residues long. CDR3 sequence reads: CASSEVRTSGSYEQYF. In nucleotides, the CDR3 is TGTGCCAGCAGTGAAGTCAGGACTAGCGGCTCCTACGAGCAGTACTTC.

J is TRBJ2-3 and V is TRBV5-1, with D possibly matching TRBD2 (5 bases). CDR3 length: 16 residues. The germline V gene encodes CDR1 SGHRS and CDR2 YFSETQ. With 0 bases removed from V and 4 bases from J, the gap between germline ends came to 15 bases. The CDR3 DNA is TGCGCCAGCAGCTTGGAGCAGGCGGCGCGGGCAGATACGCAGTATTTT. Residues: CASSLEQAARADTQYF.

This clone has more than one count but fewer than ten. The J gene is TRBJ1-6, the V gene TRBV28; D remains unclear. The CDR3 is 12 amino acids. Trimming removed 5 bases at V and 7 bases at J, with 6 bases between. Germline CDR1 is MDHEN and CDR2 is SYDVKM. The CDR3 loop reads CASSGLNSPLHF. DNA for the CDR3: TGTGCCAGCAGTGGGTTAAATTCACCCCTCCACTTT.

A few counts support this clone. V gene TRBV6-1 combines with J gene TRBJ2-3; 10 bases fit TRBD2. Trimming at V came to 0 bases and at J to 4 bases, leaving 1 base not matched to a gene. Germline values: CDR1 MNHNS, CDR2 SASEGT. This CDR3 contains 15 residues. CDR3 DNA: TGTGCCAGCAGTGAAGCGCTAGCGGGAGCAGATACGCAGTATTTT. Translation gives CASSEALAGADTQYF.